These 13 T cell receptor beta chains originate from one sample sequenced in a study of T cells after yellow fever vaccination. TCRdb re-called the 5' RACE reads with MiXCR, one entry per CDR3 protein. Among about 300,000 distinct CDR3 sequences listed, less than 9.5% were seen once. This specimen consisted of CD4+ T cells sorted from PBMCs, obtained 5 days after the yellow fever booster vaccination. These receptors all stem from a man aged 18-30 years who received the YFV17D yellow fever vaccine.

The genes are TRBV12-3 or TRBV12-4 and TRBJ1-2, with TRBD1 matching over 8 bases. There are 12 residues in the CDR3. The trim removed 6 bases at V and 10 bases at J, leaving 7 bases unmatched. In nucleotides, the CDR3 is TGTGCCAGCAGACCGGGACAGGTTACCTACACCTTC. It specifies CASRPGQVTYTF.

The sample holds many counts of this clonotype. This rearrangement joins TRBV4-3 to TRBJ1-2; tentatively, D is TRBD1 (5 bases). This CDR3 spans 15 amino acids. CDR1 and CDR2 from the germline V gene are LGHNA and YSLEER. V shed 0 bases and J shed 2 bases, with 10 bases lying between them. The CDR3 sequence is CASSQDPRENYGYTF. CDR3 coding DNA: TGCGCCAGCAGCCAAGATCCCAGGGAGAACTATGGCTACACCTTC.

The CDR3 is CASSPREAWGHEQFF. For the CDR3, the DNA is TGTGCCAGCAGCCCCCGGGAGGCTTGGGGACATGAGCAGTTCTTC. This chain joins TRBV3-1 and TRBJ2-1; 7 nucleotides agree with TRBD2. CDR3 size: 15 residues. The germline CDR1 and CDR2 sequences are LGHDT and YNNKEL (reference sequence). The junction had 11 bases not matched to a gene; V was cut back by 4 bases and J by 8 bases.

This clonotype showed up just a few times. The chain has TRBV4-3 and TRBJ2-3; tentatively, D is TRBD2 (6 bases). The CDR3 sequence is 16 residues long. The germline gives CDR1 LGHNA, CDR2 YSLEER. Deletions cut 5 bases from V and 0 bases from J, with 15 bases between. The CDR3 reads CASSARDFTSTDTQYF. The CDR3 DNA reads TGCGCCAGCAGCGCGCGGGACTTTACTAGCACAGATACGCAGTATTTT.

The V call is TRBV5-1, the J call TRBJ2-7, with D possibly being TRBD2 (5 bases). The CDR3 is made up of 13 amino acids. The germline V gene encodes CDR1 SGHRS and CDR2 YFSETQ. Trimming took off 0 bases at V and 7 bases at J, with 11 bases between the two ends. The CDR3 DNA is TGCGCCAGCAGCTTGGGGAGGAAGGGAGAGCAGTACTTC. Translation gives CASSLGRKGEQYF.

This clonotype was seen ten or more times. J is TRBJ2-1 and V is TRBV4-1; D uncertain. Trimming took 4 bases from V and 10 from J, leaving 11 bases between them. Germline loops: CDR1 MGHRA, CDR2 YSYEKL. The CDR3 has 12 amino acids. The chain's CDR3 is CASSPPVGEQFF. The CDR3 DNA is TGCGCCAGCAGCCCCCCGGTGGGAGAGCAGTTCTTC.

This clonotype was detected only a few times. The CDR3 nucleotides read TGTGCCACCACCTCACCCGGGACTAGCGGGGGGGCCAGTACAGATACGCAGTATTTT. Translating gives CATTSPGTSGGASTDTQYF. V is TRBV24-1 and J is TRBJ2-3, with TRBD2 identical over 16 bases. After removal of 8 bases from V and 3 bases from J, the junction contained 13 bases not matched to a gene. CDR3 length: 19 amino acids. Germline V gene data show CDR1 as KGHDR and CDR2 as SFDVKD.

Many counts were recorded for this clonotype. The chain has TRBV20-1 and TRBJ2-3; D is perhaps TRBD2 (5 bases). Looked up from germline, CDR1 is DFQATT and CDR2 is SNEGSKA (reference sequence). This CDR3 has 18 amino acids. The ends were cut back, 4 bases at V and 2 bases at J, with 25 bases in the middle. The CDR3 DNA sequence: TGCAGTGCTAAGAGAGCGGCAGACCCACCATCTCACACAGATACGCAGTATTTT. It encodes CSAKRAADPPSHTDTQYF.

A few counts support this clonotype. The gene calls are TRBV4-2 and TRBJ1-2; 9 bases fit TRBD1. Germline CDR1 and CDR2: LGHNA and YNFKEQ. This CDR3 comprises 16 residues. V shed 0 bases, J shed 4 bases, and the junction held 6 bases outside the gene matches. The chain's CDR3 is CASSQDIDRGGYGYTF. The DNA of the CDR3 is TGTGCCAGCAGCCAAGATATAGACAGGGGGGGCTATGGCTACACCTTC.

The chain couples TRBV23-1 to TRBJ2-3, with a weak D call TRBD2 (5 bases). TRBV23-1 is annotated as an ORF whose role is uncertain. This CDR3 is built from 16 residues. Trimming removed 0 bases at V and 1 base at J, with 11 bases between. The CDR3 reads CASSQSEEVGTDTQYF. CDR3 DNA: TGCGCCAGCAGTCAATCGGAGGAAGTGGGCACAGATACGCAGTATTTT.

This clonotype was picked up a small number of times. CDR3 loop: CAIRASTANEKLFF. Written as DNA, the CDR3 is TGTGCCATCAGAGCCTCGACAGCTAATGAAAAACTGTTTTTT. The rearrangement links TRBV10-3 to TRBJ1-4; D may be TRBD1 (5 bases). The CDR3 totals 14 residues. Per the germline V gene, CDR1 is ENHRY and CDR2 is SYGVKD. With 6 bases removed from V and 3 bases from J, the gap between germline ends came to 11 bases.

This clonotype has just a few counts. The chain combines TRBV4-1 with TRBJ1-5; maybe TRBD1 (6 bases). There are 15 residues in the CDR3. Germline V gene data show CDR1 as MGHRA and CDR2 as YSYEKL. V lost 1 base, J lost 7 bases, and 14 bases lay in between. The CDR3 region is CASSQAGARRQPQHF. CDR3 nucleotides: TGCGCCAGCAGCCAAGCAGGGGCCAGACGGCAGCCCCAGCATTTT.

The rearrangement joins TRBV6-2 or TRBV6-3 to TRBJ1-4; tentative D call: TRBD1 (6 bases). The CDR3 covers 13 residues. V gave up 2 bases and J gave up 15 bases, with 16 bases separating them. CDR1 and CDR2 (germline): MNHEY, SVGEGT. DNA for the CDR3: TGTGCCAGCAGTTACGGAGACAGTGACAGGATGTTTTTT. Its translation is CASSYGDSDRMFF.